Below, one TCR beta chain is given with its context. The data belong to a study of blood T cell repertoires in COVID-19. Study as a whole: The samples span acute and convalescent COVID-19 from the United States, Italy and Spain. In each case, the material was cDNA or gDNA derived from T cells, B-cell-depleted T cells, or PBMCs.

Original analysis: Reference gene primer amplification yielded estimated nucleated cell counts. Sequencing was performed with immunoSEQ multiplex PCR; in TCRdb, only in-frame clones are kept and a portion is missing. The V and J calls and clone size are taken from that table; D and trimming were inferred from the DNA. In the table there are just over 250,000 clones, more than 85% of which are singletons. CDR1 is SQVTM and CDR2 is ANQGSEA in the germline V gene. V lost 4 bases, J lost 4 bases, and 16 bases lay in between. The CDR3 contains 14 residues. The clonotype originates from a person between 18 and 30 years old with COVID-19, enrolled during active disease. The genes are TRBV29-1 and TRBJ2-5; TRBD1 might be the D (7 bases). Sequencing was done on a sample of peripheral blood. This chain's CDR3 is CSVGQGGLLETQYF. The DNA of the CDR3 is TGCAGCGTTGGCCAGGGGGGCCTTCTAGAGACCCAGTACTTC. The complete variable domain, with remaining parts taken from reference TRBV29-1 and TRBJ2-5, reads SAVISQKPSRDICQRGTSLTIQCQVDSQVTMMFWYRQQPGQSLTLIATANQGSEATYESGFVIDKFPISRPNLTFSTLTVSNMSPEDSSIYLCSVGQGGLLETQYFGPGTRLLVL.